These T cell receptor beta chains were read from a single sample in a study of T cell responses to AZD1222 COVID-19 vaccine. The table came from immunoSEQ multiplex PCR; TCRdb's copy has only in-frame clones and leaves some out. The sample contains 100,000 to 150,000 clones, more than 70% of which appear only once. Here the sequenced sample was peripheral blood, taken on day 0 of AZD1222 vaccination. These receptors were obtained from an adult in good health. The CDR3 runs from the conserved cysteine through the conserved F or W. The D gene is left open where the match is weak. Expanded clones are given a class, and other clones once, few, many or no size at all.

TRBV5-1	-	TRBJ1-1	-	CASSKLGPEGEAFF	TGCGCCAGCAGCAAGCTAGGACCTGAGGGTGAAGCTTTCTTT
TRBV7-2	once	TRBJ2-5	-	CASSLGDGVMKTQYF	TGTGCCAGCAGCTTAGGGGACGGGGTTATGAAGACCCAGTACTTC
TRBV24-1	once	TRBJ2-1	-	CATSDFLGGGPQFF	TGTGCCACCAGTGATTTTCTGGGGGGCGGACCGCAGTTCTTC
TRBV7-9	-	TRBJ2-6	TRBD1	CASSYSDRGSGANVLTF	TGTGCCAGCAGCTATTCAGACAGGGGGTCTGGGGCCAACGTCCTGACTTTC
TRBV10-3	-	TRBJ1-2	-	CAISAAAGANYGYTF	TGTGCCATCAGTGCTGCTGCCGGAGCTAACTATGGCTACACCTTC
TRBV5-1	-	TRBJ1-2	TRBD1	CASSMTGDYGYTF	TGCGCCAGCAGTATGACAGGGGATTATGGCTACACCTTC
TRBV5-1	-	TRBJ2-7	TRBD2	CASSSHGGARYEQYF	TGCGCCAGCAGCTCCCACGGGGGGGCCAGGTACGAGCAGTACTTC
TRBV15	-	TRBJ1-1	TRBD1	CATSSQGVTEAFF	TGTGCCACCAGCTCCCAGGGGGTCACTGAAGCTTTCTTT
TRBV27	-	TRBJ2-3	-	CASSTRTDTQYF	TGTGCCAGCAGTACCCGCACAGATACGCAGTATTTT
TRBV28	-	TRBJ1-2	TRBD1	CASSSYRGRGYTF	TGTGCCAGCAGTTCGTACAGGGGTAGAGGCTACACCTTC
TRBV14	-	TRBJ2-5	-	CARTPIGKGQETQYF	TGTGCCAGGACCCCAATCGGGAAGGGGCAAGAGACCCAGTACTTC
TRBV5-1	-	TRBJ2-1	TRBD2	CASSLLPGLAFYEQFF	TGCGCCAGCAGCTTGCTACCGGGACTAGCTTTTTATGAGCAGTTCTTC
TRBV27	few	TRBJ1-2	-	CASSLDGANYGYTF	TGTGCCAGCAGTTTAGATGGGGCTAACTATGGCTACACCTTC
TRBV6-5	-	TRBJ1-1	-	CASSSGQSNTEAFF	TGTGCCAGCAGTTCAGGACAGTCGAACACTGAAGCTTTCTTT
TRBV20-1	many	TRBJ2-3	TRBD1	CSAKGADTQYF	TGCAGTGCTAAGGGGGCGGATACGCAGTATTTT
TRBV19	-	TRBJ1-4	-	CASSIVSGEKLFF	TGTGCCAGTAGTATAGTTAGCGGTGAAAAACTGTTTTTT
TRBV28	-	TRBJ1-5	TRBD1	CASTPDRVNQPQHF	TGTGCCAGCACCCCGGACAGGGTAAATCAGCCCCAGCATTTT
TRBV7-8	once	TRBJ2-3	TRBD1	CASSWTGDTDTQYF	TGTGCCAGCAGCTGGACAGGGGACACAGATACGCAGTATTTT
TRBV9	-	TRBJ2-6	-	CASSVGLGGSGANVLTF	TGTGCCAGCAGCGTAGGACTAGGGGGCTCTGGGGCCAACGTCCTGACTTTC
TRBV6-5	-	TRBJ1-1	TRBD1	CASSYHAQGATEAFF	TGTGCCAGCAGTTACCATGCACAGGGGGCAACTGAAGCTTTCTTT
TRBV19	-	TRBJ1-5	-	CASDLRAYNQPQHF	TGTGCCAGTGACCTTCGGGCATACAATCAGCCCCAGCATTTT
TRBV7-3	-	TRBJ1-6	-	CASSRMAGVYSPLHF	TGTGCCAGCAGCCGCATGGCAGGGGTTTATTCACCCCTCCACTTT
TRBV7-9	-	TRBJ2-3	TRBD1	CASSSGTGILPVVTQYF	TGTGCCAGCAGCTCCGGGACAGGTATTCTTCCCGTTGTTACGCAGTATTTT
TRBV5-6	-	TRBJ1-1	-	CASSLDRGPKNTEAFF	TGTGCCAGCAGCTTGGATCGCGGGCCTAAGAACACTGAAGCTTTCTTT
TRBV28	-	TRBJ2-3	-	CASSLRTDTQYF	TGTGCCAGCAGTTTAAGGACAGATACGCAGTATTTT
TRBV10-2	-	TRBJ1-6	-	CASTPSDNSPLHF	TGCGCCAGCACGCCCTCAGATAATTCACCCCTCCACTTT